This is a list of T cell receptor beta chains from one sample in a study of blood T cell repertoires in COVID-19. TCRdb's copy holds only in-frame clones and misses some; the assay was immunoSEQ multiplex PCR. The sample lists about 92,000 clones, around 85% occurring once. The sequencing sample was made of peripheral blood. These receptors were taken from a woman aged 55-69 years with COVID-19, enrolled during active disease. Both conserved end residues are part of each CDR3. The D gene is left open where the match is weak. The listing skips clone size in some rows; elsewhere it reads once, few, many or a size class.

TRBJ1-2,TRBV28,-,TRBD1,CASSDPGQGYGYTF,TGTGCCAGCAGTGACCCGGGACAGGGTTATGGCTACACCTTC
TRBJ1-2,TRBV7-9,-,TRBD1,CASSLSPGTGEGYTF,TGTGCCAGCAGCTTAAGTCCAGGGACAGGGGAAGGCTACACCTTC
TRBJ1-4,TRBV18,-,TRBD1,CASSPRQGRGEKLFF,TGTGCCAGCTCACCACGACAGGGGAGAGGTGAAAAACTGTTTTTT
TRBJ2-1,TRBV9,-,-,CASTRAGASSYNEQFF,TGTGCCAGCACCCGGGCGGGGGCCAGCTCCTACAATGAGCAGTTCTTC
TRBJ1-1,TRBV6-5,-,-,CASSYGTEAFF,TGTGCCAGCAGTTACGGGACAGAAGCTTTCTTT
TRBJ2-3,TRBV6-5,-,-,CASSYGLGFADTQYF,TGTGCCAGCAGTTACGGGCTGGGTTTCGCAGATACGCAGTATTTT
TRBJ1-6,TRBV3-1/TRBV3-2,-,TRBD1,CASSPFGGGANYSPLHF,TGTGCCAGCAGCCCCTTCGGAGGGGGCGCGAATTATTCACCCCTCCACTTT
TRBJ1-4,TRBV7-9,-,TRBD1,CASSRGGTNEKLFF,TGTGCCAGCAGCCGAGGGGGCACTAATGAAAAACTGTTTTTT
TRBJ2-5,TRBV6-5,-,TRBD1,CASKGTGTETQYF,TGTGCCTCGAAAGGGACAGGGACGGAGACCCAGTACTTC
TRBJ2-1,TRBV19,-,TRBD2,CASSQIRLAGGDNEQFF,TGTGCCAGTAGCCAAATTAGACTAGCGGGGGGGGACAATGAGCAGTTCTTC
TRBJ2-2,TRBV19,-,TRBD1,CASSPLRYSGQAGTGELFF,TGTGCCAGTAGCCCCCTACGATATTCGGGACAGGCGGGCACCGGGGAGCTGTTTTTT
TRBJ2-7,TRBV19,few,-,CASSMVERSGQYF,TGTGCCAGTAGTATGGTGGAGCGATCTGGGCAGTACTTC
TRBJ1-5,TRBV5-8,once,TRBD1,CASRERQGRTPQHF,TGTGCCAGCCGGGAGAGACAGGGTAGGACTCCCCAGCATTTT
TRBJ1-4,TRBV5-6,-,-,CASGGFATNEKLFF,TGTGCCAGTGGGGGGTTTGCAACTAATGAAAAACTGTTTTTT
TRBJ1-4,TRBV28,-,-,CASSLIGTYRKLFF,TGTGCCAGCAGTTTAATCGGGACATACCGCAAACTGTTTTTT
TRBJ2-5,TRBV7-2,-,-,CASSINPSQETQYF,TGTGCCAGCAGCATTAATCCCTCCCAGGAGACCCAGTACTTC
TRBJ1-1,TRBV9,once,-,CASSVAEGGTEAFF,TGTGCCAGCAGCGTAGCTGAAGGGGGCACTGAAGCTTTCTTT
TRBJ2-3,TRBV6-5,-,TRBD2,CASRLSGAGVDTQYF,TGTGCCAGCAGACTTAGCGGGGCGGGGGTAGATACGCAGTATTTT